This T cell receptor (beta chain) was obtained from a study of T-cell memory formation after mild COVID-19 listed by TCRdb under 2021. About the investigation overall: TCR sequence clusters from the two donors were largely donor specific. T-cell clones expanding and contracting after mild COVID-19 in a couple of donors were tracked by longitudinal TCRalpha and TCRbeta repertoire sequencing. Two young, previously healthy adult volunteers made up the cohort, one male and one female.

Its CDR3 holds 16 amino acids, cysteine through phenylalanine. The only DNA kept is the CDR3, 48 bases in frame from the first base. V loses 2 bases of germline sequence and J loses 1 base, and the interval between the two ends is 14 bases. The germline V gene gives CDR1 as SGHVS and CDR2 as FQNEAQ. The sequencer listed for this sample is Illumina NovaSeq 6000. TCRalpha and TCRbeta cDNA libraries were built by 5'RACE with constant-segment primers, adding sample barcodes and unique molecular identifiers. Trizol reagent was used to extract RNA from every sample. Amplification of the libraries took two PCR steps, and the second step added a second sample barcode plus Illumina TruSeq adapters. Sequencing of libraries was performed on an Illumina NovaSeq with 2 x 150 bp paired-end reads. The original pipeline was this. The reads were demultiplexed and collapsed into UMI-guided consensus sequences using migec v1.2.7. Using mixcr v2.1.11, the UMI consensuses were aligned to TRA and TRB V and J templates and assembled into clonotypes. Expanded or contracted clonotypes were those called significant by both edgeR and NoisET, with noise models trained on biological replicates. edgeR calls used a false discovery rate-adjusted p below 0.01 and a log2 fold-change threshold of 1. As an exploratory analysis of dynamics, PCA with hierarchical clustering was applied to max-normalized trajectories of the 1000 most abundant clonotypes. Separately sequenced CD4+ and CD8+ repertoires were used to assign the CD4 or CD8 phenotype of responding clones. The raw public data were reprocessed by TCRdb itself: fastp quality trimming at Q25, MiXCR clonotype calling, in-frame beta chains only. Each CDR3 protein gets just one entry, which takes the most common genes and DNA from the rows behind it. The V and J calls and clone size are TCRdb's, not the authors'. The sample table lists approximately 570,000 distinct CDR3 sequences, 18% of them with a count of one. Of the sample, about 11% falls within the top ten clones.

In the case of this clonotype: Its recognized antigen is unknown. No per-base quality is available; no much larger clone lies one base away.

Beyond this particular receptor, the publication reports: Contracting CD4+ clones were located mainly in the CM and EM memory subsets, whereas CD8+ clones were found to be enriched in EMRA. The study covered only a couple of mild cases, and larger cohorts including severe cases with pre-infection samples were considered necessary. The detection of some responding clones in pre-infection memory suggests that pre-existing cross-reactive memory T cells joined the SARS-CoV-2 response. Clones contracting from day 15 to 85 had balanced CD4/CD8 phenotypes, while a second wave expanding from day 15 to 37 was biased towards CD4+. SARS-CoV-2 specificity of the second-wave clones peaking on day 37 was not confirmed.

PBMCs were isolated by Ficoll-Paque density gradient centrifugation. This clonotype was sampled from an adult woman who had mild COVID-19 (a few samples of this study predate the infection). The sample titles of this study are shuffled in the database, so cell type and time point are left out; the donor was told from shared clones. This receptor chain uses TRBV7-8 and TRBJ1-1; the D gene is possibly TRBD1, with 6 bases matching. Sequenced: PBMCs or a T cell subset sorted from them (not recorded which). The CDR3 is CASSLLGGARNTEAFF. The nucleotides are TGTGCCAGCAGCTTATTGGGGGGCGCGAGGAACACTGAAGCTTTCTTT.